The 8 T cell receptor beta chains given below trace back to one sample, sequenced in a study of cytomegalovirus exposure and HLA in healthy donors. PCR primers comprised 60 Vbeta and 13 Jbeta primers. Produced via immunoSEQ multiplex PCR; TCRdb's table is partial and in-frame only. The sample records approximately 79,000 clones, under 85% being singletons. Source material: PBMCs. The receptor source for this set is a woman between 40 and 50 years old in good health and CMV-seropositive.

V gene TRBV18 combines with J gene TRBJ2-7, with a possible D match to TRBD2 (6 bases). Germline V gives CDR1 KGHSH, CDR2 LQKENI. V dropped 3 bases and J dropped 6 bases, with 18 bases sitting between them. The CDR3 loop spans 15 amino acids. In nucleotides, the CDR3 is TGTGCCAGCTCACCCGCTCCCGGGCCCGGGGGCGAGCAGTACTTC. Its translation is CASSPAPGPGGEQYF.

The rearrangement links TRBV5-1 to TRBJ1-1, with 8 nucleotides matching TRBD1. Germline V gives CDR1 SGHRS, CDR2 YFSETQ. The V and J ends lost 4 bases and 5 bases, in that order; junction bases with no gene match: 13. This CDR3 has 16 residues. The CDR3 protein is CASSSGTGVVSTEAFF. CDR3 nucleotide sequence: TGCGCCAGCAGCAGCGGGACAGGAGTAGTGAGTACTGAAGCTTTCTTT.

This clone was observed a handful of times. V usage is TRBV14 and J usage is TRBJ2-3; maybe TRBD2 (6 bases). CDR3 length: 15 residues. V lost 4 bases, J lost 1 base, and 12 bases lay in between. Germline V gene sequence: CDR1 SGHDN, CDR2 FVKESK. In DNA form, the CDR3 reads TGTGCCAGCAGCCTTCGACTAGGTGGCACAGATACGCAGTATTTT. As protein: CASSLRLGGTDTQYF.

The chain carries TRBV28 and TRBJ1-2; D perhaps matches TRBD1 (5 bases). V gave up 1 base and J gave up 1 base, with 7 bases separating them. The CDR3 consists of 14 residues. Germline V gene lookup returns CDR1 MDHEN and CDR2 SYDVKM. CDR3 DNA: TGTGCCAGCAGTTTATCGGGGGGTAACTATGGCTACACCTTC. Translated: CASSLSGGNYGYTF.

CDR3 nucleotides: TGTGCCAGCAACGGTGGATCGCGGGCACCCTACGAGCAGTACTTC. Translated, it gives CASNGGSRAPYEQYF. J is TRBJ2-7 and V is TRBV28; maybe TRBD2 (5 bases). From germline, CDR1 is MDHEN and CDR2 SYDVKM. Trimming took off 7 bases at V and 2 bases at J, with 18 bases between the two ends. CDR3 length: 15 residues.

The chain joins TRBV18 to TRBJ2-4, with TRBD2 as a possible D gene (5 bases). Trimming stripped 6 bases from V and 13 bases from J, with 28 bases between. Per germline, CDR1 KGHSH and CDR2 LQKENI. This CDR3 comprises 16 residues. In DNA, the CDR3 is TGTGCCAGCTCCCTAACTGAGGGAAACCGAGGAGGTCCGCAGTACTTC. Its translation is CASSLTEGNRGGPQYF.

A single count supports this clone. V usage is TRBV7-2 and J usage is TRBJ2-2; D might be TRBD1 (5 bases). Trimming cost V 1 base and J 8 bases, with 14 bases left between them. Germline lookup yields CDR1 SGHTA and CDR2 FQGNSA. This CDR3 contains 15 residues. The DNA for the CDR3 is TGTGCCAGCAGCTTAGTGGCTCAGGGTTCGGGGGAGCTGTTTTTT. Translating it yields CASSLVAQGSGELFF.

V usage is TRBV11-1 and J usage is TRBJ2-3; D is ambiguous. V was cut by 4 bases and J by 0 bases, with 11 bases left in between. Germline V lookup: CDR1 SGHAT, CDR2 FQDESV (reference sequence). The CDR3 length is 15 residues. The CDR3 here is CASSSPTYSTDTQYF. The CDR3 DNA follows: TGTGCCAGCAGCTCCCCGACTTACAGCACAGATACGCAGTATTTT.